Listed below are T cell receptor beta chains from one sample, sequenced in a study of cytomegalovirus exposure and HLA in healthy donors. The protocol was immunoSEQ multiplex PCR, while the TCRdb copy is restricted to in-frame clones and leaves out a portion. The data show about 130,000 clones, roughly 70% seen once. The source material was PBMCs. The receptors come from a woman aged 40 to 50 in good health and CMV-seropositive. Each CDR3 is given with its conserved first and last residue. The D gene is left open where the match is weak. Some rows mark clone size as missing; the rest say once, few, many or name a class of expanded clone.

d_call | clone_size | j_call | v_call | cdr3_nt | cdr3_aa
- | - | TRBJ1-1 | TRBV7-3 | TGTGCCAGCAGCTTACTTGGACAGCCTAGGACTGAAGCTTTCTTT | CASSLLGQPRTEAFF
- | - | TRBJ1-1 | TRBV9 | TGTGCCAGCAGCCGGGTGACGAACACTGAAGCTTTCTTT | CASSRVTNTEAFF
- | - | TRBJ2-3 | TRBV18 | TGTGCCAGCTCAGCTCAAGGAGGGACCACAGATACGCAGTATTTT | CASSAQGGTTDTQYF
TRBD1 | - | TRBJ1-4 | TRBV7-2 | TGTGCCAGCAGCTTAAATCAGGGGGGCGAAAAACTGTTTTTT | CASSLNQGGEKLFF
TRBD2 | few | TRBJ2-2 | TRBV5-1 | TGCGCCAGCAGCTTGGCGACCCCAGCGGGGTCCACCGGGGAGCTGTTTTTT | CASSLATPAGSTGELFF
- | once | TRBJ2-7 | TRBV5-6 | TGTGCCAGCAGCTTTAGACAGCCACCCTACGAGCAGTACTTC | CASSFRQPPYEQYF
TRBD1 | - | TRBJ2-3 | TRBV5-6 | TGTGCCAGCAGCTCGGACAGGCCTGCGGTCGATCCGCAGTATTTT | CASSSDRPAVDPQYF
- | - | TRBJ2-3 | TRBV19 | TGTGCCAGTTCGACAGGACTCACAGATACGCAGTATTTT | CASSTGLTDTQYF
- | - | TRBJ2-5 | TRBV7-7 | TGTGCCAGCAGCCTTTGGGGAGGTGCCCAAGAGACCCAGTACTTC | CASSLWGGAQETQYF
TRBD2 | - | TRBJ2-7 | TRBV4-3 | TGCGCCAGCAGCCAATACTCTAGCGGGGGCTACGAGCAGTACTTC | CASSQYSSGGYEQYF
- | - | TRBJ2-3 | TRBV11-3 | TGTGCCAGCTCGAAACAGGGCACTAGCACAGATACGCAGTATTTT | CASSKQGTSTDTQYF
TRBD1 | few | TRBJ1-5 | TRBV4-2 | TGTGCCAGCAGTACGGACAGGGGGCGCAATCAGCCCCAGCATTTT | CASSTDRGRNQPQHF
- | - | TRBJ2-3 | TRBV5-5 | TGTGCCAGCAGCTTAACCATAACAAGCACAGATACGCAGTATTTT | CASSLTITSTDTQYF
TRBD2 | - | TRBJ2-1 | TRBV9 | TGTGCCAGCAATACACTAGCGGGAGATAGTCGTGGGAGCTCCTACAATGAGCAGTTCTTC | CASNTLAGDSRGSSYNEQFF
- | once | TRBJ1-4 | TRBV30 | TGTGCCTGGAAGGGACAAGGAAGAACTAATGAAAAACTGTTTTTT | CAWKGQGRTNEKLFF
- | - | TRBJ1-2 | TRBV6-5 | TGTGCCAGCAGTTCCTCGGGACATCTCTATGGCTACACCTTC | CASSSSGHLYGYTF
TRBD2 | - | TRBJ2-7 | TRBV7-2 | TGTGCCAGCAGCTCCTCTAGCGGGAGCTACGAGCAGTACTTC | CASSSSSGSYEQYF
TRBD1 | - | TRBJ2-5 | TRBV27 | TGTGCCAGCAGTACAGGGGCGGGCGAGACCCAGTACTTC | CASSTGAGETQYF
- | once | TRBJ2-1 | TRBV15 | TGTGCCACCAGCAGAGATGATCGGCAGGACAATGAGCAGTTCTTC | CATSRDDRQDNEQFF
TRBD1 | - | TRBJ2-2 | TRBV7-2 | TGTGCCAGCAGGCCAGCAGGGGGCGCCGACACCGGGGAGCTGTTTTTT | CASRPAGGADTGELFF
TRBD2 | - | TRBJ2-2 | TRBV30 | TGTGCCTGGAGTTACACAAGCGGGGGCGGCACCGGGGAGCTGTTTTTT | CAWSYTSGGGTGELFF
TRBD2 | - | TRBJ2-1 | TRBV9 | TGTGCCAGCAGCGCAGGAGGTGGGAGGGGAGGAGGCAATGAGCAGTTCTTC | CASSAGGGRGGGNEQFF
TRBD1 | - | TRBJ1-2 | TRBV5-1 | TGCGCCAGCAGCTTGGGGGACAGGGGGCTTACCTATGGCTACACCTTC | CASSLGDRGLTYGYTF
TRBD1 | once | TRBJ1-2 | TRBV7-2 | TGTGCCAGCAGCTTAGCCCACGGGACAGGGTCAGGTGGCTACACCTTC | CASSLAHGTGSGGYTF
- | - | TRBJ1-1 | TRBV14 | TGTGCCAGCAGCCAAGACGCCGGGGTAACGGACACTGAAGCTTTCTTT | CASSQDAGVTDTEAFF
- | - | TRBJ2-5 | TRBV5-6 | TGTGCCAGCAGCTTACTCTACCAAGAGACCCAGTACTTC | CASSLLYQETQYF
TRBD1 | - | TRBJ2-5 | TRBV28 | TGTGCCAGCAGTTCCCCATTGGGGACAGGGCGAGAGACCCAGTACTTC | CASSSPLGTGRETQYF
TRBD2 | few | TRBJ2-3 | TRBV18 | TGTGCCAGCTCACGTAGCGGGGAGACAGATACGCAGTATTTT | CASSRSGETDTQYF
TRBD2 | - | TRBJ2-3 | TRBV27 | TGTGCCAGCAGTTTATTGGGACTAGCGGACACAGATACGCAGTATTTT | CASSLLGLADTDTQYF
TRBD1 | - | TRBJ2-5 | TRBV18 | TGTGCCAGCTCACCGGCCGGGACAGAAGAGACCCAGTACTTC | CASSPAGTEETQYF
TRBD1 | - | TRBJ2-1 | TRBV6-1 | TGTGCCAGCAGTAGAGGGGGACAGGGGAATGAGCAGTTCTTC | CASSRGGQGNEQFF
- | - | TRBJ1-2 | TRBV19 | TGTGCCAGGAGGGGGGGGATCACTTATGGCTACACCTTC | CARRGGITYGYTF
TRBD2 | - | TRBJ2-5 | TRBV19 | TGTGCCAGTAGTGTCAACCCCGGACTAGCGGGGGAAAAGACCCAGTACTTC | CASSVNPGLAGEKTQYF
- | - | TRBJ2-2 | TRBV18 | TGTGCCAGCCCGAGGACACAAGGGACGAACACCGGGGAGCTGTTTTTT | CASPRTQGTNTGELFF
TRBD1 | - | TRBJ2-7 | TRBV19 | TGTGCCAGTAGTATCATGACAGGGGACCACGAGCAGTACTTC | CASSIMTGDHEQYF
- | - | TRBJ1-2 | TRBV19 | TGTGCCAGTAGTATAGTTTACGGGGGAAATAACTATGGCTACACCTTC | CASSIVYGGNNYGYTF
TRBD2 | - | TRBJ2-1 | TRBV7-2 | TGTGCCAGCAGCTTAATGGCTAGCGGGGGCCCGTACAATGAGCAGTTCTTC | CASSLMASGGPYNEQFF
- | few | TRBJ1-1 | TRBV19 | TGTGCCAGTGGCGGAGCGGGTTACACTGAAGCTTTCTTT | CASGGAGYTEAFF
TRBD1 | - | TRBJ1-2 | TRBV5-5 | TGTGCCAGCAGCACCCCGGACAGGGGAGTTGAGGGCTACACCTTC | CASSTPDRGVEGYTF
- | - | TRBJ1-1 | TRBV7-2 | TGTGCCAGCAGCTTAGCGGGGACAACAACTCAACGGGCTTTCTTT | CASSLAGTTTQRAFF
TRBD2 | few | TRBJ2-5 | TRBV13 | TGTGCCAGCACCCCGGGGCGGGGGAGCCAAGAGACCCAGTACTTC | CASTPGRGSQETQYF
TRBD2 | - | TRBJ2-7 | TRBV6-6 | TGTGCCAGCAGCGGAACTAGCGGGCGTCTTTACGAGCAGTACTTC | CASSGTSGRLYEQYF
TRBD1 | - | TRBJ1-4 | TRBV19 | TGTGCCAGTAGTCTCATTCGACAGGGCCGAACCACTAATGAAAAACTGTTTTTT | CASSLIRQGRTTNEKLFF
- | - | TRBJ1-2 | TRBV29-1 | TGCAGCGCTCTGGCGGGGGGAGGCTACACCTTC | CSALAGGGYTF
- | few | TRBJ2-2 | TRBV27 | TGTGCCAGCAGCCCAGGGTGGGGGGAAGATAACACCGGGGAGCTGTTTTTT | CASSPGWGEDNTGELFF